Listed below are T cell receptor beta chains from one sample, sequenced in a study of technical replicates of blood from a few donors. TCRdb's copy holds only in-frame clones and misses some; the assay was immunoSEQ multiplex PCR. The table shows more than 65,000 clones, with more than 85% occurring only once. Sequencing was performed on T cells isolated from PBMCs. Receptors were obtained from a human donor in good health. CDR3s include the opening cysteine and the closing phenylalanine or tryptophan. Each record gives: J gene, clone size, D gene, V gene, CDR3 protein, CDR3 DNA. D genes are given only for firm matches. The size field is filled for only some rows; it gives once, few, many or a size class.

J gene: TRBJ2-1
clone size: NA
D gene: TRBD2
V gene: TRBV9
CDR3 protein: CASSVETSGRNEQFF
CDR3 DNA: TGTGCCAGCAGCGTAGAGACTAGCGGGAGGAATGAGCAGTTCTTC

J gene: TRBJ2-7
clone size: NA
D gene: TRBD1
V gene: TRBV11-2
CDR3 protein: CASSFRGRIDEQYF
CDR3 DNA: TGTGCCAGCAGCTTCAGGGGGCGTATAGACGAGCAGTACTTC

J gene: TRBJ2-7
clone size: NA
D gene: NA
V gene: TRBV28
CDR3 protein: CASSFRQVAYEQYF
CDR3 DNA: TGTGCCAGCAGTTTTCGTCAGGTCGCCTACGAGCAGTACTTC

J gene: TRBJ2-7
clone size: NA
D gene: NA
V gene: TRBV11-3
CDR3 protein: CASSPGQSSFREQYF
CDR3 DNA: TGTGCCAGCAGCCCTGGACAGAGCTCCTTTCGCGAGCAGTACTTC

J gene: TRBJ2-1
clone size: NA
D gene: NA
V gene: TRBV2
CDR3 protein: CASQGMGNEQFF
CDR3 DNA: TGTGCCAGCCAGGGGATGGGGAATGAGCAGTTCTTC

J gene: TRBJ2-1
clone size: NA
D gene: TRBD2
V gene: TRBV5-1
CDR3 protein: CASSQGLAGDEQFF
CDR3 DNA: TGCGCCAGCAGTCAGGGACTAGCGGGAGATGAGCAGTTCTTC

J gene: TRBJ1-1
clone size: once
D gene: NA
V gene: TRBV20-1
CDR3 protein: CSARVSLEAFF
CDR3 DNA: TGCAGTGCTAGGGTCTCACTTGAAGCTTTCTTT

J gene: TRBJ1-3
clone size: NA
D gene: TRBD1
V gene: TRBV28
CDR3 protein: CAITRGQGADTIYF
CDR3 DNA: TGTGCTATCACAAGGGGCCAGGGGGCGGACACCATATATTTT

J gene: TRBJ1-4
clone size: once
D gene: TRBD1
V gene: TRBV29-1
CDR3 protein: CSVPGQGEEKLFF
CDR3 DNA: TGCAGCGTTCCCGGACAGGGCGAAGAAAAACTGTTTTTT

J gene: TRBJ2-7
clone size: NA
D gene: TRBD2
V gene: TRBV7-2
CDR3 protein: CASSLGGTSLYEQYF
CDR3 DNA: TGTGCCAGCAGCTTAGGGGGGACTAGCCTGTACGAGCAGTACTTC

J gene: TRBJ2-1
clone size: NA
D gene: NA
V gene: TRBV25-1
CDR3 protein: CASSELAGAGEQFF
CDR3 DNA: TGTGCCAGCAGTGAATTAGCAGGGGCAGGGGAGCAGTTCTTC

J gene: TRBJ2-2
clone size: NA
D gene: TRBD2
V gene: TRBV7-7
CDR3 protein: CASSLGSGLNTGELFF
CDR3 DNA: TGTGCCAGCAGCTTAGGTAGCGGGCTTAACACCGGGGAGCTGTTTTTT

J gene: TRBJ1-1
clone size: NA
D gene: TRBD1
V gene: TRBV28
CDR3 protein: CASSKGDRGNTEAFF
CDR3 DNA: TGTGCCAGCAGTAAAGGGGACAGGGGGAACACTGAAGCTTTCTTT

J gene: TRBJ1-5
clone size: NA
D gene: NA
V gene: TRBV5-1
CDR3 protein: CASSLLEPVNQPQHF
CDR3 DNA: TGCGCCAGCAGCTTGCTAGAACCCGTCAATCAGCCCCAGCATTTT

J gene: TRBJ2-1
clone size: NA
D gene: NA
V gene: TRBV27
CDR3 protein: CASRTTRIRGNYNEQFF
CDR3 DNA: TGTGCCAGCAGAACAACCAGGATAAGAGGGAACTACAATGAGCAGTTCTTC

J gene: TRBJ1-2
clone size: NA
D gene: TRBD1
V gene: TRBV11-2
CDR3 protein: CASSLDQVTGVGYTF
CDR3 DNA: TGTGCCAGCAGCTTAGATCAGGTGACAGGGGTTGGCTACACCTTC

J gene: TRBJ1-5
clone size: NA
D gene: TRBD1
V gene: TRBV2
CDR3 protein: CAGGTGSESQHF
CDR3 DNA: TGTGCCGGGGGGACAGGGAGTGAGTCCCAGCATTTT

J gene: TRBJ2-3
clone size: NA
D gene: TRBD2
V gene: TRBV19
CDR3 protein: CASTPGGTDTQYF
CDR3 DNA: TGTGCCAGTACCCCCGGGGGGACAGATACGCAGTATTTT

J gene: TRBJ1-4
clone size: once
D gene: TRBD1
V gene: TRBV6-5
CDR3 protein: CASRPGTGVGEKLFF
CDR3 DNA: TGTGCCAGCAGGCCCGGGACAGGGGTGGGGGAAAAACTGTTTTTT

J gene: TRBJ2-7
clone size: NA
D gene: NA
V gene: TRBV7-9
CDR3 protein: CASSALTFSYEQYF
CDR3 DNA: TGTGCCAGCAGCGCCCTGACTTTCTCCTACGAGCAGTACTTC

J gene: TRBJ2-1
clone size: NA
D gene: NA
V gene: TRBV5-4
CDR3 protein: CASSLTSRWNEQFF
CDR3 DNA: TGTGCCAGCAGCTTGACTAGCCGGTGGAATGAGCAGTTCTTC

J gene: TRBJ2-7
clone size: NA
D gene: NA
V gene: TRBV4-2
CDR3 protein: CASSQTYQDSYEQYF
CDR3 DNA: TGTGCCAGCAGCCAAACATATCAAGACTCCTACGAGCAGTACTTC

J gene: TRBJ1-2
clone size: few
D gene: NA
V gene: TRBV6-5
CDR3 protein: CASSTLLGEYGYTF
CDR3 DNA: TGTGCCAGCAGTACCCTTCTCGGGGAGTATGGCTACACCTTC

J gene: TRBJ2-5
clone size: NA
D gene: NA
V gene: TRBV20-1
CDR3 protein: CSATPQETQYF
CDR3 DNA: TGCAGTGCTACCCCTCAAGAGACCCAGTACTTC

J gene: TRBJ1-1
clone size: NA
D gene: NA
V gene: TRBV5-1
CDR3 protein: CASSLRDLNTEAFF
CDR3 DNA: TGCGCCAGCAGCTTGCGGGATTTAAACACTGAAGCTTTCTTT

J gene: TRBJ2-5
clone size: NA
D gene: NA
V gene: TRBV6-6
CDR3 protein: CATEEETQYF
CDR3 DNA: TGTGCCACCGAGGAGGAGACCCAGTACTTC

J gene: TRBJ2-3
clone size: NA
D gene: NA
V gene: TRBV6-4
CDR3 protein: CASSDSIPGGGTDTQYF
CDR3 DNA: TGTGCCAGCAGTGACTCGATTCCGGGCGGAGGTACAGATACGCAGTATTTT

J gene: TRBJ1-1
clone size: NA
D gene: TRBD1
V gene: TRBV19
CDR3 protein: CASSMDRQGTEAFF
CDR3 DNA: TGTGCCAGTAGTATGGACAGGCAAGGGACTGAAGCTTTCTTT

J gene: TRBJ1-1
clone size: NA
D gene: NA
V gene: TRBV27
CDR3 protein: CASSLGRGTEAFF
CDR3 DNA: TGTGCCAGCAGTTTGGGCCGTGGGACTGAAGCTTTCTTT

J gene: TRBJ1-1
clone size: NA
D gene: NA
V gene: TRBV5-1
CDR3 protein: CASSFTGRDTEAFF
CDR3 DNA: TGCGCCAGCAGCTTCACAGGGCGGGACACTGAAGCTTTCTTT

J gene: TRBJ2-2
clone size: NA
D gene: NA
V gene: TRBV7-3
CDR3 protein: CASSLTIAGELFF
CDR3 DNA: TGTGCCAGCAGCTTAACGATAGCCGGGGAGCTGTTTTTT

J gene: TRBJ1-5
clone size: NA
D gene: NA
V gene: TRBV7-9
CDR3 protein: CASSLVLGGSGRTQPQHF
CDR3 DNA: TGTGCCAGCAGCTTAGTGCTCGGGGGAAGCGGGAGAACTCAGCCCCAGCATTTT

J gene: TRBJ2-3
clone size: NA
D gene: TRBD2
V gene: TRBV25-1
CDR3 protein: CASSPSLAGGPSDTQYF
CDR3 DNA: TGTGCCAGCAGTCCAAGCCTCGCGGGAGGGCCCTCAGATACGCAGTATTTT

J gene: TRBJ2-7
clone size: NA
D gene: NA
V gene: TRBV5-8
CDR3 protein: CASSFNSNYEQYF
CDR3 DNA: TGTGCCAGCAGCTTTAACAGCAACTACGAGCAGTACTTC

J gene: TRBJ2-1
clone size: once
D gene: NA
V gene: TRBV9
CDR3 protein: CASSVEGGAPYNEQFF
CDR3 DNA: TGTGCCAGCAGCGTAGAGGGGGGGGCGCCTTACAATGAGCAGTTCTTC

J gene: TRBJ2-4
clone size: NA
D gene: TRBD2
V gene: TRBV28
CDR3 protein: CASSLSGLAGGQNIQYF
CDR3 DNA: TGTGCCAGCAGTTTGTCCGGACTAGCGGGAGGTCAAAACATTCAGTACTTC

J gene: TRBJ2-5
clone size: NA
D gene: TRBD2
V gene: TRBV5-4
CDR3 protein: CASSLVRLAGGVQETQYF
CDR3 DNA: TGTGCCAGCAGCTTGGTACGACTAGCGGGGGGGGTCCAAGAGACCCAGTACTTC

J gene: TRBJ2-1
clone size: NA
D gene: TRBD2
V gene: TRBV6-1
CDR3 protein: CASSGTSGSGYNEQFF
CDR3 DNA: TGTGCCAGCAGTGGGACTAGCGGGAGTGGATACAATGAGCAGTTCTTC

J gene: TRBJ2-2
clone size: NA
D gene: TRBD1
V gene: TRBV29-1
CDR3 protein: CSVVQGGTGELFF
CDR3 DNA: TGCAGCGTTGTACAGGGGGGTACCGGGGAGCTGTTTTTT

J gene: TRBJ2-5
clone size: NA
D gene: TRBD2
V gene: TRBV28
CDR3 protein: CASCIGREVETQYF
CDR3 DNA: TGTGCCAGTTGCATAGGGAGGGAGGTGGAGACCCAGTACTTC

J gene: TRBJ2-1
clone size: once
D gene: TRBD1
V gene: TRBV13
CDR3 protein: CASSLGGTGSYNEQFF
CDR3 DNA: TGTGCCAGCAGCTTAGGCGGGACAGGGTCCTACAATGAGCAGTTCTTC